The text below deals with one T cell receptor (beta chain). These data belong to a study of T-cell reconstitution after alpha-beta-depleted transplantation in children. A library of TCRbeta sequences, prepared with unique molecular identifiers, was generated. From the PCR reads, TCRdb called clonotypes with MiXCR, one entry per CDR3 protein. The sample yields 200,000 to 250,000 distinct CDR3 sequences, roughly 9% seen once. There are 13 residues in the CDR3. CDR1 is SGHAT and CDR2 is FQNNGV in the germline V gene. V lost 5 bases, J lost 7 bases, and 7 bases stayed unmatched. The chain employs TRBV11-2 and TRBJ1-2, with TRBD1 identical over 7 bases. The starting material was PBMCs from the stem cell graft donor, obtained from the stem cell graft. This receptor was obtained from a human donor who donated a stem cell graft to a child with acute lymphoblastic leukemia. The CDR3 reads CASSRQGFLGYTF. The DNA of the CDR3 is TGTGCCAGCAGCCGACAGGGCTTCCTTGGCTACACCTTC.